There are many counts of the clone carrying this T cell receptor (beta chain). What it binds is unknown. The data stem from a study of T cells in Graves' hyperthyroidism and ophthalmopathy. The CDR3 has 14 amino acids. The J segment lost 3 bases and the V segment lost 4 bases, leaving 8 bases of the junction unmatched. The germline V gene has CDR1 DFQATT and CDR2 SNEGSKA (reference sequence). Broader study findings: Ophthalmopathy, as predicted by the model, came a median around 6 months after the prediction.

Pregnant or lactating patients were excluded, as were those with uncontrolled infection or other autoimmune disease. Amplification yielded TCR beta CDR3 regions, with RNA transcripts as the source. Using the HTBI primer set, a first-round RT-PCR was run on the TCR CDR3. From the multiplex PCR reads, TCRdb called clonotypes with MiXCR, one entry per CDR3 protein. The sample yields almost 350,000 distinct CDR3 sequences, 15% to 20% seen once. The gene calls are TRBV20-1 and TRBJ2-7; 8 bases agree with TRBD2. What was sequenced was blood. The sequence was collected from a woman aged 40 to 50 with Graves' ophthalmopathy. Here the CDR3 reads CSAIRGGANYEQYF. DNA for the CDR3: TGCAGTGCTATTCGGGGGGGGGCGAACTACGAGCAGTACTTC.